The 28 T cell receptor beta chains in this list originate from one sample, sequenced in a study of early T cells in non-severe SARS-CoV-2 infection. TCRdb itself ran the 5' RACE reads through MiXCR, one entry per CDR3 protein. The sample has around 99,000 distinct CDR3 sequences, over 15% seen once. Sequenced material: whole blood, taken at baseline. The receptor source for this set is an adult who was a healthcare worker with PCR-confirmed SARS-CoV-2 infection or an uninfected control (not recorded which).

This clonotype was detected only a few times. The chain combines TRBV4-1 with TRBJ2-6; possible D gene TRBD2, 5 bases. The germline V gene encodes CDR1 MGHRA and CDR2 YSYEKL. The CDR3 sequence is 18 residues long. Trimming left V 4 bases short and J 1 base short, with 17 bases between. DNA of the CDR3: TGCGCCAGCAGCCCCCGATCGGACGGAGGATCTGGGGCCAACGTCCTGACTTTC. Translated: CASSPRSDGGSGANVLTF.

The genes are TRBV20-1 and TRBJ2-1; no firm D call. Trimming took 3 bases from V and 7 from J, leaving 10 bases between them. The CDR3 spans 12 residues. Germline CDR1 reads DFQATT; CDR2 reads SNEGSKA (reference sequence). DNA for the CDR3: TGCAGTGCTAGCGGAATTAGTAATGAGCAGTTCTTC. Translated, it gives CSASGISNEQFF.

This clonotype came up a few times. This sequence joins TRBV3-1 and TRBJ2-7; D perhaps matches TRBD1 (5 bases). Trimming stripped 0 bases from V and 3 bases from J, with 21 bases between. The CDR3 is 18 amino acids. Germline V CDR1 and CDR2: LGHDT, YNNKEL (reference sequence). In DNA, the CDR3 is TGTGCCAGCAGCCAAGATAGCAGGGCCAAAACGAAAAACTACGAGCAGTACTTC. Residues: CASSQDSRAKTKNYEQYF.

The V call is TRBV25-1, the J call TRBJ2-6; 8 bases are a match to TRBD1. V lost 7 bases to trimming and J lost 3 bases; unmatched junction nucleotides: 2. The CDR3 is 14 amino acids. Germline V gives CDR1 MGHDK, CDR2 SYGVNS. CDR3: CASTGGSGANVLTF. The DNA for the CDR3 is TGTGCCAGCACAGGGGGCAGTGGGGCCAACGTCCTGACTTTC.

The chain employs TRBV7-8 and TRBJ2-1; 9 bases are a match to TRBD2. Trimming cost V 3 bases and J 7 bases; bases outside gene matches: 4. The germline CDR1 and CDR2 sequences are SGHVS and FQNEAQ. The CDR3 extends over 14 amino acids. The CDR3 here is CASSLGLALNEQFF. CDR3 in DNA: TGTGCCAGCAGCTTGGGACTAGCTTTGAATGAGCAGTTCTTC.

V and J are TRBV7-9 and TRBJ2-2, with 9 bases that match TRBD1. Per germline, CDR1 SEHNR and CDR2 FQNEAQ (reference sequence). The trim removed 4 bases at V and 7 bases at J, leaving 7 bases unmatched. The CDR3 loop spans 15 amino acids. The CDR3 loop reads CASSSGTGRIGELFF. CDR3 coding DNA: TGTGCCAGCAGCTCCGGGACAGGGCGTATCGGGGAGCTGTTTTTT.

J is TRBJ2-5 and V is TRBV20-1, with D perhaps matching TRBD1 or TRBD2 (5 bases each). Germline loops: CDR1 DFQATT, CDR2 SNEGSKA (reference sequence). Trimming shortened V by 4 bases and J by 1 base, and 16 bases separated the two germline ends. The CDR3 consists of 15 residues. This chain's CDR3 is CSATPLTGPQETQYF. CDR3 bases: TGCAGTGCTACACCCTTAACGGGGCCCCAAGAGACCCAGTACTTC.

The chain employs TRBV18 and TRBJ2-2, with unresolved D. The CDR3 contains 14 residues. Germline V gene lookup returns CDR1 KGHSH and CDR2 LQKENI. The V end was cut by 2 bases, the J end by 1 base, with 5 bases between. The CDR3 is CASSPDKNTGELFF. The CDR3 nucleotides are TGTGCCAGCTCACCAGATAAGAACACCGGGGAGCTGTTTTTT.

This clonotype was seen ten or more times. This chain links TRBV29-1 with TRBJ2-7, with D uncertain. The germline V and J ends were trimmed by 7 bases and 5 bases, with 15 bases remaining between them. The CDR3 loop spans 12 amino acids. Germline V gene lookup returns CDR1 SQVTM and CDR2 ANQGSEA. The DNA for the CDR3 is TGCAGCGCTGCAATCAGGAAGGACGAGCAGTACTTC. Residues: CSAAIRKDEQYF.

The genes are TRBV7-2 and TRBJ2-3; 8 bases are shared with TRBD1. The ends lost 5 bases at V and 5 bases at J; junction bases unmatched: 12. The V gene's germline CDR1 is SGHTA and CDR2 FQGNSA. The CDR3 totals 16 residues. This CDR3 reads CASSQQGDNIGDTQYF. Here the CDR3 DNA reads TGTGCCAGCAGCCAACAGGGGGATAATATAGGAGATACGCAGTATTTT.

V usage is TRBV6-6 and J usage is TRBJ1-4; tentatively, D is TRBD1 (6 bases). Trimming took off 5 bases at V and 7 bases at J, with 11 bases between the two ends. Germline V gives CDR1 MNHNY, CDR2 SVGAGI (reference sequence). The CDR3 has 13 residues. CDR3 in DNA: TGTGCCAGCAGTCAACAGGGAGGTGAAAAACTGTTTTTT. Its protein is CASSQQGGEKLFF.

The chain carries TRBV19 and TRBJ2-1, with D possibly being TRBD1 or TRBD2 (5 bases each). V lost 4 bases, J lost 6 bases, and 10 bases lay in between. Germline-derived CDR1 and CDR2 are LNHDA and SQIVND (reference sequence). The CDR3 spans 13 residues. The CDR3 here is CASSTGTFNEQFF. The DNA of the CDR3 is TGTGCCAGTAGTACCGGGACCTTCAATGAGCAGTTCTTC. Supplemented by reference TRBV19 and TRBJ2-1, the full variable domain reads DGGITQSPKYLFRKEGQNVTLSCEQNLNHDAMYWYRQDPGQGLRLIYYSQIVNDFQKGDIAEGYSVSREKKESFPLTVTSAQKNPTAFYLCASSTGTFNEQFFGPGTRLTVL.

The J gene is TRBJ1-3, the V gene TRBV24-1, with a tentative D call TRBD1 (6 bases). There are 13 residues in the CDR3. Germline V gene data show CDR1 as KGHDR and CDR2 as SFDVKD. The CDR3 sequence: CERDTSSGNTIYF. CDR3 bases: TGTGAGCGGGACACCAGCTCTGGAAACACCATATATTTT.

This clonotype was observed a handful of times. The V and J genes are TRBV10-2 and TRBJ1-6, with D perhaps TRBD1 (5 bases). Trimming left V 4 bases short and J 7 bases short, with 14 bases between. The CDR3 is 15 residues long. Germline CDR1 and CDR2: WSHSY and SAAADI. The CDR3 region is CASSAGPGGNSPLHF. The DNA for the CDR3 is TGCGCCAGCAGTGCGGGGCCAGGCGGGAATTCACCCCTCCACTTT.

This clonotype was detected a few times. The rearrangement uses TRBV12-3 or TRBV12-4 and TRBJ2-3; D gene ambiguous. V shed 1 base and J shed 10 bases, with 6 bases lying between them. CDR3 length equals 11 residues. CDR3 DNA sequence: TGTGCCAGCAGTTTAGGTAAAGCGCAGTATTTT. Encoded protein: CASSLGKAQYF.

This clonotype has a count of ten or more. The CDR3 nucleotides read TGTGCCAGCTCACCACCGAATCACGGGCACGCTGGAAACACCATATATTTT. Protein product: CASSPPNHGHAGNTIYF. The rearrangement links TRBV18 to TRBJ1-3; D is undetermined. Germline assignment: CDR1 KGHSH and CDR2 LQKENI. Trimming cost V 0 bases and J 2 bases, with 14 bases left between them. The CDR3 is 17 amino acids. The complete variable domain, with remaining parts taken from reference TRBV18 and TRBJ1-3, reads NAGVMQNPRHLVRRRGQEARLRCSPMKGHSHVYWYRQLPEEGLKFMVYLQKENIIDESGMPKERFSAEFPKEGPSILRIQQVVRGDSAAYFCASSPPNHGHAGNTIYFGEGSWLTVV.

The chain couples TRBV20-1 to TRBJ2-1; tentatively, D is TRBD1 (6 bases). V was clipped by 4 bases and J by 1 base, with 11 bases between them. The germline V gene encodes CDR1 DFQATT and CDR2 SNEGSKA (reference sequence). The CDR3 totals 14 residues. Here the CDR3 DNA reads TGCAGTGCTACTACGACAGGATCCTACAATGAGCAGTTCTTC. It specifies CSATTTGSYNEQFF.

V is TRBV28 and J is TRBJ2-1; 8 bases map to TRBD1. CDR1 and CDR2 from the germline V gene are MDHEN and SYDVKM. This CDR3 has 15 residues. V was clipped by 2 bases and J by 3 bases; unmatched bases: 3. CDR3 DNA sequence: TGTGCCAGCAGTTTAACTGACAGGGGCTACAATGAGCAGTTCTTC. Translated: CASSLTDRGYNEQFF.

CDR3 in amino acids: CASSRKQGRETQYF. Here the CDR3 DNA reads TGTGCCAGCAGCCGGAAACAGGGACGGGAGACCCAGTACTTC. J is TRBJ2-5 and V is TRBV12-3 or TRBV12-4; tentative D call: TRBD1 (6 bases). This CDR3 has 14 amino acids. V lost 6 bases and J 5 bases, leaving 16 bases between the germline ends.

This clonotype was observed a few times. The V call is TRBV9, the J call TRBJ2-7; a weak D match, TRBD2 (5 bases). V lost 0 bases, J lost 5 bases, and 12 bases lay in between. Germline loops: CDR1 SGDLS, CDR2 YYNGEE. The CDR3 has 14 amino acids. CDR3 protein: CASSVGTSRNEQYF. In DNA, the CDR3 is TGTGCCAGCAGCGTAGGAACTAGTAGGAACGAGCAGTACTTC.

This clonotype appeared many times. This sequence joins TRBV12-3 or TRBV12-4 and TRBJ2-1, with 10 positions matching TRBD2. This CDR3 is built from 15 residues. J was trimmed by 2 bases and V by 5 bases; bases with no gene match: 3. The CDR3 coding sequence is TGTGCCAGCAGTACTAGCGGGACTACCTACAATGAGCAGTTCTTC. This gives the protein CASSTSGTTYNEQFF.

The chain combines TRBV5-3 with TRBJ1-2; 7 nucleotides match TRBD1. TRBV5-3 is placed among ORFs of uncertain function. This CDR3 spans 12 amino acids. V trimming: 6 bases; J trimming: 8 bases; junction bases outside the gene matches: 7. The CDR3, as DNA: TGTGCCAGAAACCGGACAGGTCGGGGCTACACCTTC. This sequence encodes CARNRTGRGYTF.

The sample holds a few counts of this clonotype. The CDR3 protein is CASSQDTGGSGNEQFF. CDR3 sequence (DNA): TGCGCCAGCAGCCAAGATACGGGAGGCTCGGGGAATGAGCAGTTCTTC. The chain has TRBV4-1 and TRBJ2-1; 7 bases align to TRBD2. The CDR3 has 16 residues. Unmatched junction bases numbered 9, after V lost 0 bases and J lost 7 bases. Germline V CDR1 and CDR2: MGHRA, YSYEKL.

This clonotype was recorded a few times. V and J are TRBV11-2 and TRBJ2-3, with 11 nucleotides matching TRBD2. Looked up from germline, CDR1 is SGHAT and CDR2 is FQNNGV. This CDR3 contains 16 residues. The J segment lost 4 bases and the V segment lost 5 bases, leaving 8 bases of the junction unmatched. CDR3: CASSRRTSGSADTQYF. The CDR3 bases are TGTGCCAGCAGCCGTCGAACTAGCGGGAGTGCAGATACGCAGTATTTT.

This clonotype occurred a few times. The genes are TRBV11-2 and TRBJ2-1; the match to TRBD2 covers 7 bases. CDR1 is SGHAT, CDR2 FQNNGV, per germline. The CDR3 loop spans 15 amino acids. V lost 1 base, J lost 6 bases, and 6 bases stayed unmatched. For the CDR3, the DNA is TGTGCCAGCAGCTTAGTCGGGCTAGCGGCCAATGAGCAGTTCTTC. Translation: CASSLVGLAANEQFF.

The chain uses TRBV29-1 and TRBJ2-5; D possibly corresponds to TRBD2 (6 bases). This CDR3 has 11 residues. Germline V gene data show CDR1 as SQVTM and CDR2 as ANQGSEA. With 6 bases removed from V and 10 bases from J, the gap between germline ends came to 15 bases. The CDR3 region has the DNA TGCAGCGTCGGAGGGGATCGGGACCAGTACTTC. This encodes CSVGGDRDQYF.

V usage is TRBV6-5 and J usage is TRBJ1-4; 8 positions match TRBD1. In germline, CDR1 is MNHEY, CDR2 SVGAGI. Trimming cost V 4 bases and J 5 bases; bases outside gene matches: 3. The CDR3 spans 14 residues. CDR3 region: CASSLDRANEKLFF. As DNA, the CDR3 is TGTGCCAGCAGTTTGGACAGGGCAAATGAAAAACTGTTTTTT.

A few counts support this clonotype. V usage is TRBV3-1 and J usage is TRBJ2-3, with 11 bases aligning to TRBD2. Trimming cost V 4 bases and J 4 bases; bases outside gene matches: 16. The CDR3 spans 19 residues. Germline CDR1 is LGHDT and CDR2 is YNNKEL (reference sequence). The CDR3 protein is CASSPSTLAGGPPSDTQYF. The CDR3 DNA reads TGTGCCAGCAGCCCCTCGACTTTAGCGGGAGGGCCCCCCTCAGATACGCAGTATTTT.